This is a list of T cell receptor beta chains from one sample in a study of OX40 agonist ivuxolimab in advanced cancers. Data came from immunoSEQ multiplex PCR; TCRdb stores just in-frame clones and leaves some out. The sample holds about 79,000 clones; roughly 92% are singletons and the top ten take roughly 9.6%. The specimen was CD4+ or CD8+ T cells sorted from blood, collected in a trial of the OX40 agonist ivuxolimab. The receptor set was obtained from an adult with an advanced solid tumor such as melanoma, head and neck, liver or kidney cancer. CDR3s include the opening cysteine and the closing phenylalanine or tryptophan. The order of the fields is CDR3 DNA, CDR3 protein, V gene, J gene, D gene. A D gene is named only where the DNA matches it firmly.

TGTGCCAGCAGCTTCCGCCCGACACTAGCCAAAAACATTCAGTACTTC	CASSFRPTLAKNIQYF	TRBV5-6	TRBJ2-4	-
TGTGCCACGCTCCTTGGACTAGCGGGGAACAATGAGCAGTTCTTC	CATLLGLAGNNEQFF	TRBV6-1	TRBJ2-1	TRBD2
TGTGCCAGCAACCTAGGGGGAGGGGGCGAGCAGTTCTTC	CASNLGGGGEQFF	TRBV7-6	TRBJ2-1	-
TGCGCCAGCAGCCAAGAACGGCAGGGAATTGGGGAGCTGTTTTTT	CASSQERQGIGELFF	TRBV4-3	TRBJ2-2	-
TGTGCCAGCTGCGAAGGCTCCTACAATGAGCAGTTCTTC	CASCEGSYNEQFF	TRBV27	TRBJ2-1	-
TGTGCCAGCAGCTTAGCCGCCGACACCTACTCCTACAATGAGCAGTTCTTC	CASSLAADTYSYNEQFF	TRBV7-6	TRBJ2-1	-
TGTGCCAGCAGCTTGACAGGGAGCAATTCACCCCTCCACTTT	CASSLTGSNSPLHF	TRBV5-6	TRBJ1-6	-
TGTGCCAGCAGCTTAGCGAGAACCTTTGAAGCTTTCTTT	CASSLARTFEAFF	TRBV7-8	TRBJ1-1	-
TGTGCCAGCAGTCAGGGGGCCTATGTCAATGAGCAGTTCTTC	CASSQGAYVNEQFF	TRBV6-5	TRBJ2-1	TRBD1
TGTGCCAGCAGTGAGTGGCAGGGCTATGGCTACACCTTC	CASSEWQGYGYTF	TRBV9	TRBJ1-2	-
TGTGCCAGCAGTGTGACAGGGGCAATTTCGAACGAGCAGTACTTC	CASSVTGAISNEQYF	TRBV27	TRBJ2-7	TRBD1
TGTGCCAGCAGCTCGAGCGGGGGCCAGATGGATGAGCAGTTCTTC	CASSSSGGQMDEQFF	TRBV7-2	TRBJ2-1	TRBD2
TGTGCCAGCAGTTTGCTACCGGGTCACACTGAAGCTTTCTTT	CASSLLPGHTEAFF	TRBV27	TRBJ1-1	-
TGTGCCAGCAGTTTAGGACCTTCCGTTGTGAACAATGAGCAGTTCTTC	CASSLGPSVVNNEQFF	TRBV27	TRBJ2-1	-
TGTGCCAGCAGCGTTTTGGGGGGAACTGAAGCTTTCTTT	CASSVLGGTEAFF	TRBV9	TRBJ1-1	-
TGTGCCAGCAGTACCACAGGTAGCTCCTACAATGAGCAGTTCTTC	CASSTTGSSYNEQFF	TRBV27	TRBJ2-1	-
TGTGCCAGCAGCTACGGCTCTAGCGGGGGGGTCTACAATGAGCAGTTCTTC	CASSYGSSGGVYNEQFF	TRBV5-4	TRBJ2-1	TRBD2
TGTGCCAGCAGCCCCACAGGGGGCTGGGCCGGGGAGCTGTTTTTT	CASSPTGGWAGELFF	TRBV7-6	TRBJ2-2	TRBD1
TGTGCTAGTGGCCCCCAAGGGAGCTATGGCTACACCTTC	CASGPQGSYGYTF	TRBV12-5	TRBJ1-2	-
TGTGCCAGCAGCGTAACTACAGGTTACGAGCAGTACTTC	CASSVTTGYEQYF	TRBV9	TRBJ2-7	-
TGTGCCAGCAGTCAGGGGGCTGAACTACTCACTGAAGCTTTCTTT	CASSQGAELLTEAFF	TRBV6-5	TRBJ1-1	TRBD1
TGTGCCTGGAGTGGCGGGAAAAACATTCAGTACTTC	CAWSGGKNIQYF	TRBV30	TRBJ2-4	-
TGTGCCAGCAGCCGACCAGGACATTACGAGCAGTACTTC	CASSRPGHYEQYF	TRBV5-6	TRBJ2-7	-
TGTGCCAGCAGTTTATTTGGCGAGGGCAATTCCTACGAGCAGTACTTC	CASSLFGEGNSYEQYF	TRBV27	TRBJ2-7	-
TGCGCCAGCAGCCACCCGTTCCAAGAGACCCAGTACTTC	CASSHPFQETQYF	TRBV4-1	TRBJ2-5	-
TGTGCCAGCAGTGGAGGGTGGGAGACCCAGTACTTC	CASSGGWETQYF	TRBV25-1	TRBJ2-5	-